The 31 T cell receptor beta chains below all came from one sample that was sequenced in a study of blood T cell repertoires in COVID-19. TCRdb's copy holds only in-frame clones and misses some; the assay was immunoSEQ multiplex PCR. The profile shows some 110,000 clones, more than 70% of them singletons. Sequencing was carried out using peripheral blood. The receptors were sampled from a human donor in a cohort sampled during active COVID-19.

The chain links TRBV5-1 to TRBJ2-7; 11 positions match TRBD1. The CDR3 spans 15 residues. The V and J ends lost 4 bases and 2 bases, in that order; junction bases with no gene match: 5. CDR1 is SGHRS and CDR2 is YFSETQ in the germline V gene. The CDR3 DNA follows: TGCGCCAGCAGCCTCGGACAGGGGGCACCCTACGAGCAGTACTTC. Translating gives CASSLGQGAPYEQYF. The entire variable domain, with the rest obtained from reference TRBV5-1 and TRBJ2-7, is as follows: KAGVTQTPRYLIKTRGQQVTLSCSPISGHRSVSWYQQTPGQGLQFLFEYFSETQRNKGNFPGRFSGRQFSNSRSEMNVSTLELGDSALYLCASSLGQGAPYEQYFGPGTRLTVT.

The CDR3 protein is CASSQSGVSNQPQHF. DNA for the CDR3: TGTGCCAGCTCACAATCCGGGGTCAGCAATCAGCCCCAGCATTTT. The V and J genes are TRBV18 and TRBJ1-5, with D unresolved. Germline loops: CDR1 KGHSH, CDR2 LQKENI. The CDR3 contains 15 residues. The germline V and J ends were trimmed by 4 bases and 1 base, with 11 bases remaining between them.

DNA for the CDR3: TGCGCCAGCAGCTCTCTAGGGACTAGCGGGAGTTACGAGCAGTACTTC. This gives the protein CASSSLGTSGSYEQYF. The chain links TRBV5-1 to TRBJ2-7; 14 bases line up with TRBD2. V lost 3 bases, J lost 4 bases, and 6 bases stayed unmatched. The CDR3 runs to 16 residues. CDR1 SGHRS and CDR2 YFSETQ come from the germline V gene.

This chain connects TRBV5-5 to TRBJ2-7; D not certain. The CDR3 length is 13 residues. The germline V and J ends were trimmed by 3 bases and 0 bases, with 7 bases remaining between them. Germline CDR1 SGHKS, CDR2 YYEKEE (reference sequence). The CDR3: CASSSWASYEQYF. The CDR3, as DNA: TGTGCCAGCAGCTCGTGGGCCTCCTACGAGCAGTACTTC.

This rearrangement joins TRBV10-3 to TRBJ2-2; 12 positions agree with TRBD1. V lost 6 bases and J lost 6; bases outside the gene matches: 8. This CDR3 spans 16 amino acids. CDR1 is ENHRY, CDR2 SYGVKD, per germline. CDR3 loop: CAIRDAGTGGAGELFF. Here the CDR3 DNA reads TGTGCCATCAGAGATGCCGGGACAGGGGGCGCCGGGGAGCTGTTTTTT.

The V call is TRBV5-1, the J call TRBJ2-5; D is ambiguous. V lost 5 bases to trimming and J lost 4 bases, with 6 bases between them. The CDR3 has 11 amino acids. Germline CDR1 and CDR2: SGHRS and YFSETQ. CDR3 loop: CASRAAETQYF. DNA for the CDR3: TGCGCCAGCAGGGCCGCAGAGACCCAGTACTTC.

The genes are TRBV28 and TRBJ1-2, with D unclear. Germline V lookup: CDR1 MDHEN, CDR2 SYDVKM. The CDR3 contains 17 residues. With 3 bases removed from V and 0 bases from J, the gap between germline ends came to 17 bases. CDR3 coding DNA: TGTGCCAGCAGTTTTGGTGTTATAACTGAACCTAACTATGGCTACACCTTC. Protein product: CASSFGVITEPNYGYTF.

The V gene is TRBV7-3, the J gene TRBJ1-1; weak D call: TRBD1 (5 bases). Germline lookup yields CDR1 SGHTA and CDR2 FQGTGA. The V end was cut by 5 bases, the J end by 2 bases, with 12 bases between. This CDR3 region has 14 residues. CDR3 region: CASSEAGFNTEAFF. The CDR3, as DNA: TGTGCCAGCAGCGAGGCAGGGTTTAACACTGAAGCTTTCTTT.

The CDR3 DNA is TGCAGTGCTAGTTGGGGGGCTGGAAACACCATATATTTT. Its protein is CSASWGAGNTIYF. The chain recombines TRBV20-1 with TRBJ1-3, with a possible D match to TRBD1 (5 bases). Germline CDR1 is DFQATT and CDR2 is SNEGSKA (reference sequence). The CDR3 is made up of 13 amino acids. V lost 3 bases to trimming and J lost 2 bases, with 8 bases between them.

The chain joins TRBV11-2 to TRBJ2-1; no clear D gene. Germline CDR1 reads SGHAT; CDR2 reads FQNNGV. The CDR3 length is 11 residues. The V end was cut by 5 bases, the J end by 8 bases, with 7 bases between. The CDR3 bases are TGTGCCAGCAGCCCTGCAGATGAGCAGTTCTTC. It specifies CASSPADEQFF. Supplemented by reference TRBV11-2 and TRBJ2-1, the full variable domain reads EAGVAQSPRYKIIEKRQSVAFWCNPISGHATLYWYQQILGQGPKLLIQFQNNGVVDDSQLPKDRFSAERLKGVDSTLKIQPAKLEDSAVYLCASSPADEQFFGPGTRLTVL.

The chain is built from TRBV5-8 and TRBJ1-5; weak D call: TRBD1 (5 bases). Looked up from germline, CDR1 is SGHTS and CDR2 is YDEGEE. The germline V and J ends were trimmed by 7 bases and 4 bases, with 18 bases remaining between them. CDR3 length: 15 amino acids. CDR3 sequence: CASGRGRGTNQPQHF. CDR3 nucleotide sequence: TGTGCCAGCGGTCGGGGCCGGGGGACGAATCAGCCCCAGCATTTT.

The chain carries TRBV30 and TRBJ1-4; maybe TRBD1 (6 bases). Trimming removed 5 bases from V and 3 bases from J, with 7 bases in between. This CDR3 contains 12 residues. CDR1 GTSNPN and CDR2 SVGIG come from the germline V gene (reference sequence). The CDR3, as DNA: TGTGCCTGGGGACAGTCTAATGAAAAACTGTTTTTT. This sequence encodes CAWGQSNEKLFF.

The CDR3 loop reads CASSQIAGRETQYF. The CDR3 DNA reads as TGTGCCAGCAGCCAGATAGCGGGACGGGAGACCCAGTACTTC. The chain is built from TRBV3-1 (or the pseudogene TRBV3-2) and TRBJ2-5; 8 bases are shared with TRBD2. The V and J ends lost 3 bases and 5 bases, in that order; junction bases with no gene match: 5. CDR1 LGHDT and CDR2 YNNKEL come from the germline V gene (reference sequence). This CDR3 contains 14 residues.

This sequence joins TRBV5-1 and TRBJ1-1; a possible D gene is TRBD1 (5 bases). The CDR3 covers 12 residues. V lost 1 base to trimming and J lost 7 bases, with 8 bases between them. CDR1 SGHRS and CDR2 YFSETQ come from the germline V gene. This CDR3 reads CASSLQGDEAFF. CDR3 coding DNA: TGCGCCAGCAGCTTGCAAGGGGATGAAGCTTTCTTT. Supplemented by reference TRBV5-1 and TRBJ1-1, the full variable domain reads KAGVTQTPRYLIKTRGQQVTLSCSPISGHRSVSWYQQTPGQGLQFLFEYFSETQRNKGNFPGRFSGRQFSNSRSEMNVSTLELGDSALYLCASSLQGDEAFFGQGTRLTVV.

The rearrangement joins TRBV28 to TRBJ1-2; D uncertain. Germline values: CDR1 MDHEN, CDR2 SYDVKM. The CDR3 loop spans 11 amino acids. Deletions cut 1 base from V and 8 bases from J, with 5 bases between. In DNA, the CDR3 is TGTGCCAGCAGTTTATCGGTAGGCTACACCTTC. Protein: CASSLSVGYTF.

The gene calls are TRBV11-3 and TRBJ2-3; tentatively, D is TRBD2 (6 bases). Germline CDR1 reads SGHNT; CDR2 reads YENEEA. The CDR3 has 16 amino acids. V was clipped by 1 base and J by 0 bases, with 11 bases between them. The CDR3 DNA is TGTGCCAGCAGCTTAGGTCTGGGAGGAAGCACAGATACGCAGTATTTT. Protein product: CASSLGLGGSTDTQYF.

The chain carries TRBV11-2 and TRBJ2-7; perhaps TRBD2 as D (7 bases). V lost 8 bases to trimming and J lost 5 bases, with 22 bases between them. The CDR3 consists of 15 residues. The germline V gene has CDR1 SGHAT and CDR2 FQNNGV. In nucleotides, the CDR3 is TGTGCCAGCTCCCCGAAGGGGGAGGGGAATAACGAGCAGTACTTC. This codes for CASSPKGEGNNEQYF.

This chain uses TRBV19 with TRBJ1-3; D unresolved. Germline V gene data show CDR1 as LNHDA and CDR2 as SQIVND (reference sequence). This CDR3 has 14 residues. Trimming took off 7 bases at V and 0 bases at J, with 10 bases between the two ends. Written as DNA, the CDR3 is TGTGCCAGTACCCGGGGAGACTCTGGAAACACCATATATTTT. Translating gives CASTRGDSGNTIYF.

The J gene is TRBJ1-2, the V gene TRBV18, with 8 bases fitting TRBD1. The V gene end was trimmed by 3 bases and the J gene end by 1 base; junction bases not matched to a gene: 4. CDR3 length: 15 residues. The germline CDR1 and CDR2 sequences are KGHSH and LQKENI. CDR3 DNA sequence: TGTGCCAGCTCACCTAGGACAGGGCATAACTATGGCTACACCTTC. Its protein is CASSPRTGHNYGYTF.

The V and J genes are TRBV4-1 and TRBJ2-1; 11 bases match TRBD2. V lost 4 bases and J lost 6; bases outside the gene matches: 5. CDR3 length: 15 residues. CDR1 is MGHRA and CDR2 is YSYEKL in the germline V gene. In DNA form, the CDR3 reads TGCGCCAGCAGCCGAACTAGCGGGAGTATCAATGAGCAGTTCTTC. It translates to CASSRTSGSINEQFF.

The CDR3 loop is CASSQAQGAKYGYTF. In DNA form, the CDR3 reads TGTGCCAGCAGCCAAGCACAGGGGGCGAAGTATGGCTACACCTTC. The gene calls are TRBV3-1 (or the pseudogene TRBV3-2) and TRBJ1-2; 9 bases fit TRBD1. The CDR3 covers 15 residues. V lost 1 base, J lost 5 bases, and 5 bases stayed unmatched. Germline CDR1 LGHDT, CDR2 YNNKEL (reference sequence).

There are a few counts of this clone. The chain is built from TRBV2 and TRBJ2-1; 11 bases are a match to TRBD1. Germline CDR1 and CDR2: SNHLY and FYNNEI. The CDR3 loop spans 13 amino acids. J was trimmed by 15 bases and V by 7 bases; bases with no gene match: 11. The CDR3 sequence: CASNADRGLPMFF. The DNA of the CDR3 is TGTGCCAGCAACGCGGACAGGGGGCTTCCTATGTTCTTC.

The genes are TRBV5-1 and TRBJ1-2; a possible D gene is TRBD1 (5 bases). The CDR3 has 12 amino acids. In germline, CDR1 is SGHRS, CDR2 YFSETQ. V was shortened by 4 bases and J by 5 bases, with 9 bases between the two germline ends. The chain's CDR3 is CASSLTEYGYTF. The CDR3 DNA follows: TGCGCCAGCAGCCTGACAGAATATGGCTACACCTTC. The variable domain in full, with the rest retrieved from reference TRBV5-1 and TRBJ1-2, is KAGVTQTPRYLIKTRGQQVTLSCSPISGHRSVSWYQQTPGQGLQFLFEYFSETQRNKGNFPGRFSGRQFSNSRSEMNVSTLELGDSALYLCASSLTEYGYTFGSGTRLTVV.

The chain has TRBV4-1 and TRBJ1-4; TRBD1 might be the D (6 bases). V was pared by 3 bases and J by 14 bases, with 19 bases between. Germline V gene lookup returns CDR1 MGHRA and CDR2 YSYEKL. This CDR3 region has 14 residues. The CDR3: CASSQPALQGTLFF. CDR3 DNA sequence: TGCGCCAGCAGCCAGCCCGCCTTACAGGGTACCCTGTTTTTT.

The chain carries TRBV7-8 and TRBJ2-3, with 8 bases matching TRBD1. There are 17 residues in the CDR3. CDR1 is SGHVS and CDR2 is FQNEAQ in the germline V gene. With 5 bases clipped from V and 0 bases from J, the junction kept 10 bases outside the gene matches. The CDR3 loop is CASSHPQGALSTDTQYF. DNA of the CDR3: TGTGCCAGCAGCCACCCCCAGGGGGCTCTCAGCACAGATACGCAGTATTTT.

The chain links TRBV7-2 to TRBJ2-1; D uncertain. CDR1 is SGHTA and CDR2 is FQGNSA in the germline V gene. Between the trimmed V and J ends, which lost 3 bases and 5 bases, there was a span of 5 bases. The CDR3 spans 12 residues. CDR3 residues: CASSFKNNEQFF. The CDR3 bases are TGTGCCAGCAGCTTTAAAAACAATGAGCAGTTCTTC.

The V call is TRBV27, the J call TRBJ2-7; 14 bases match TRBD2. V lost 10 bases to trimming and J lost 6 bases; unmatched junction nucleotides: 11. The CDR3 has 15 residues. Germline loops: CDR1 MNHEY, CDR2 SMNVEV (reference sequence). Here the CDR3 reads CATAPEGTSGSEQYF. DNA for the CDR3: TGTGCCACTGCCCCTGAGGGGACTAGCGGGAGCGAGCAGTACTTC.

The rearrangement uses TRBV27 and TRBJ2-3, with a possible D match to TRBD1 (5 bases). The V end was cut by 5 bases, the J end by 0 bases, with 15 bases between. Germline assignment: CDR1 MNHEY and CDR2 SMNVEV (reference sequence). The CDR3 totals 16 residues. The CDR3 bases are TGTGCCAGCAGTCTCACCCGGACACAGAGCACAGATACGCAGTATTTT. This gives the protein CASSLTRTQSTDTQYF.

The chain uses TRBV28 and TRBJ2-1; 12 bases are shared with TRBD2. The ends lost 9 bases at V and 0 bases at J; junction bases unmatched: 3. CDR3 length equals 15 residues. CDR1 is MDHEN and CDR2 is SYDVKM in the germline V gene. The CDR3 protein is CASRLAGDSYNEQFF. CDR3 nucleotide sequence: TGTGCCAGTCGACTAGCGGGAGACTCCTACAATGAGCAGTTCTTC.

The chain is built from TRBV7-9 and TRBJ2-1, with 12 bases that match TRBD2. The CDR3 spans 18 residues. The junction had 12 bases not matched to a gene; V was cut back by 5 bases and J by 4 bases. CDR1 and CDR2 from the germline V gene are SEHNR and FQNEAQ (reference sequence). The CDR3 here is CASSRSTHGLAGYNEQFF. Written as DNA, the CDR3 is TGTGCCAGCAGCCGATCCACACATGGACTAGCGGGATACAATGAGCAGTTCTTC.

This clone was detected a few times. The CDR3 is CASSYQDRGVFPGNEQFF. The DNA of the CDR3 is TGTGCCAGCAGTTACCAGGACAGGGGGGTCTTTCCGGGGAATGAGCAGTTCTTC. V and J are TRBV6-2 or TRBV6-3 and TRBJ2-1; 10 nucleotides agree with TRBD1. Germline loops: CDR1 MNHEY, CDR2 SVGEGT. The V segment lost 2 bases and the J segment 7 bases; nucleotides outside the gene matches: 14. The CDR3 has 18 residues.